This T cell receptor beta chain stems from a study of cytotoxic CD8 clonotypes in ibrutinib-treated CLL. Across the study: By median roughly 72 months, roughly twelve had progressed and around 15 stayed remitted; responses had been 2 complete and about 25 partial. Findings of the study overall: The clonality went up when patients responded to ibrutinib and dropped back toward baseline at progression.

V was trimmed by 2 bases and J by 1 base, leaving 12 bases between them. Germline V gene lookup returns CDR1 LNHDA and CDR2 SQIVND (reference sequence). The CDR3 runs to 17 residues. Target depth was 1 in 200,000 to 1 in 1 million T cells, about 10x per clonotype. Profiled with immunoSEQ multiplex PCR; TCRdb holds only in-frame clones, not every one. The sample records almost 250,000 clones, 70% being singletons. Note on this clone: What it recognizes is unknown.

The sequenced sample was PBMCs, obtained after 24 months of ibrutinib treatment. The chain combines TRBV19 with TRBJ2-6; TRBD1 is a possible D gene (5 bases). This clonotype was sampled from a human donor with chronic lymphocytic leukemia. The CDR3 sequence: CASSIRSRGSGANVLTF. The DNA for the CDR3 is TGTGCCAGTAGTATAAGGTCTAGGGGTTCTGGGGCCAACGTCCTGACTTTC.